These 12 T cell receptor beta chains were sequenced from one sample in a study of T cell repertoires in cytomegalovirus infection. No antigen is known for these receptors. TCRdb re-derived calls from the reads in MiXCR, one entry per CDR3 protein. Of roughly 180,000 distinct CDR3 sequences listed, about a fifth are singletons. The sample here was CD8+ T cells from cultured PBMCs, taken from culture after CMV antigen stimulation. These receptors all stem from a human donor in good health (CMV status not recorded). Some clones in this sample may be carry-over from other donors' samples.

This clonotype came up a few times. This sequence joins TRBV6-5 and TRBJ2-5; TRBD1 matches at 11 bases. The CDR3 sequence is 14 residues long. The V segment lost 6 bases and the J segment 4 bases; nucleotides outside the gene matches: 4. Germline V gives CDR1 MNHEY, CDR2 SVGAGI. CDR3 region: CASRPGTGGETQYF. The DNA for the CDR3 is TGTGCCAGCAGGCCTGGGACAGGGGGAGAGACCCAGTACTTC.

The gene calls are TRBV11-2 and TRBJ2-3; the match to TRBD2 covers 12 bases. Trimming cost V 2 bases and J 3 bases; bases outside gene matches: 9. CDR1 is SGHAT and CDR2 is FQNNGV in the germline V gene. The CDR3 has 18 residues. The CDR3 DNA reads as TGTGCCAGCAGCTTACGTCGGACTAGCGGGGAGGTGACAGATACGCAGTATTTT. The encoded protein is CASSLRRTSGEVTDTQYF.

CDR3 bases: TGTGCCAGCAGCACCGGGACAGGGGCCTCCTACGAGCAGTACTTC. It encodes CASSTGTGASYEQYF. V usage is TRBV5-5 and J usage is TRBJ2-7; the match to TRBD1 covers 10 bases. CDR3 size: 15 residues. Germline CDR1 is SGHKS and CDR2 is YYEKEE (reference sequence). With V trimmed by 4 bases and J by 0 bases, 4 bases remained unmatched.

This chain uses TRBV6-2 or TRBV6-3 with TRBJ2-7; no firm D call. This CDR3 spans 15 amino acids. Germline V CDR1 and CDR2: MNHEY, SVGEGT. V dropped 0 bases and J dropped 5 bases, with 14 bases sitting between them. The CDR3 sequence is CASSYSDHMRHEQYF. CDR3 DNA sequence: TGTGCCAGCAGTTACTCGGATCACATGCGCCACGAGCAGTACTTC.

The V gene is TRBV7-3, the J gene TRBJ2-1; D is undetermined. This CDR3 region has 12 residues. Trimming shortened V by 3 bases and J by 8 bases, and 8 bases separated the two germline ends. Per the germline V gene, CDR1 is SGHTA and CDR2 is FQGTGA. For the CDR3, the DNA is TGTGCCAGCAGCTTCGGACGAGATGAGCAGTTCTTC. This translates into CASSFGRDEQFF.

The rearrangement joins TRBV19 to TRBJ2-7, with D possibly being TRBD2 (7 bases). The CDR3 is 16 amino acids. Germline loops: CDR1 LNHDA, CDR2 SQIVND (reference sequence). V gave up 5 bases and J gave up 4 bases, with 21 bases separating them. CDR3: CASSWSGGDNLYEQYF. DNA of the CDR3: TGTGCCAGTAGTTGGTCGGGGGGCGATAATTTATACGAGCAGTACTTC.

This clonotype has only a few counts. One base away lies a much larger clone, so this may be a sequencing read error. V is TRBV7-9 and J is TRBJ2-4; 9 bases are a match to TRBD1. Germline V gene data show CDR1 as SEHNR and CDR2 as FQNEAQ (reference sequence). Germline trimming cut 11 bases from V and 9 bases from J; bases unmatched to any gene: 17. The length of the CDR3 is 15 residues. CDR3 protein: CAASRAGQGYGIQYF. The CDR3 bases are TGTGCCGCTTCCAGGGCCGGACAGGGGTATGGCATTCAGTACTTC.

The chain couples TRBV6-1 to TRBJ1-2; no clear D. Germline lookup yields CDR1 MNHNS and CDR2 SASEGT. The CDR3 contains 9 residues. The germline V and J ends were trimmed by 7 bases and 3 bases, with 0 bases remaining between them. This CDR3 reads CASNYGYTF. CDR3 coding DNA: TGTGCCAGCAACTATGGCTACACCTTC.

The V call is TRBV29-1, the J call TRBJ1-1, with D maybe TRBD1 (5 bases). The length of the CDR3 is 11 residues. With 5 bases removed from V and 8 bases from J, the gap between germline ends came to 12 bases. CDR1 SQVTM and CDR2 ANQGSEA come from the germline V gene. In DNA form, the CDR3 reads TGCAGCGTTCCTTCGGGACCCGAAGCTTTCTTT. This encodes CSVPSGPEAFF.

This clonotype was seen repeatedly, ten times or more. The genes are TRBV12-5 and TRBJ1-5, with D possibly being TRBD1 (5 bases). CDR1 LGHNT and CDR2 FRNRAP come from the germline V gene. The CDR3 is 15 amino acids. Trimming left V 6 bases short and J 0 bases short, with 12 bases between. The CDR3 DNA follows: TGTGCTAGTGGCTTCGACAGTTATAGCAATCAGCCCCAGCATTTT. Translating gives CASGFDSYSNQPQHF.

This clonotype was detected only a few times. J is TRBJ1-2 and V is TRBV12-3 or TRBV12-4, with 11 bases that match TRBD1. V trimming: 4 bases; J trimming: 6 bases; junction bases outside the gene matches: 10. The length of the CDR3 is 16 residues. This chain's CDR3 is CASSYGGQGDHDGYTF. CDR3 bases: TGTGCCAGCAGTTACGGGGGACAGGGGGATCACGATGGCTACACCTTC.

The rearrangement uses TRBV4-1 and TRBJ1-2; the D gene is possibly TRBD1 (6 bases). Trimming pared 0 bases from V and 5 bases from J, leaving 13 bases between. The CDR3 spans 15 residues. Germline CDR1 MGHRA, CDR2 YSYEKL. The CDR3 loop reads CASSQDRGQIYGYTF. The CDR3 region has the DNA TGCGCCAGCAGCCAAGACCGCGGACAGATTTATGGCTACACCTTC.